This TCR beta chain emerged from a study of T cell repertoires in cytomegalovirus infection. Turning to the study itself: Public TCR beta signatures indicated both CMV infection and matching HLA type. Study observations and caveats: Across the ex vivo response, the dominant clonotypes were HLA-C-restricted CMV-specific TCR beta clonotypes. Cumulative public TCR beta family frequency identified CMV carriers with the relevant HLA.

With 0 bases removed from V and 8 bases from J, the gap between germline ends came to 10 bases. From germline, CDR1 is SGHTA and CDR2 FQGNSA. The CDR3 length is 13 residues. There are many counts of this clonotype. Antigen specificity is unknown. TCRdb reprocessed the reads via MiXCR and lists one record per CDR3 protein. Of about 530,000 distinct CDR3 sequences listed, 26% are singletons. Sequencing was carried out using PBMCs. The chain couples TRBV7-2 to TRBJ1-2; D perhaps matches TRBD1 (6 bases). The sequence derives from a human donor in good health (CMV status not recorded). Some clones in this sample may be carry-over from other donors' samples. CDR3 region: CASSLAHRVGYTF. The CDR3 DNA is TGTGCCAGCAGCTTAGCGCACAGGGTAGGCTACACCTTC.